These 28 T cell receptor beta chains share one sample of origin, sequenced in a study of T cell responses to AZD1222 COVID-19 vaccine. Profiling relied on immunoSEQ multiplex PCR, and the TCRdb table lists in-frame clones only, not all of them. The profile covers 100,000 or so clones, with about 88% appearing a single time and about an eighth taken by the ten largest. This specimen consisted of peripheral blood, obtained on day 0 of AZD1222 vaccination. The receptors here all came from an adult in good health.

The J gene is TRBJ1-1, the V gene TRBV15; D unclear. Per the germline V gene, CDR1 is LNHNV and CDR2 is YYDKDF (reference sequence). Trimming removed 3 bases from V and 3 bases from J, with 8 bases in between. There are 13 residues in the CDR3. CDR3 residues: CATSREEHTEAFF. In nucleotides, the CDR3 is TGTGCCACCAGCAGGGAGGAGCACACTGAAGCTTTCTTT.

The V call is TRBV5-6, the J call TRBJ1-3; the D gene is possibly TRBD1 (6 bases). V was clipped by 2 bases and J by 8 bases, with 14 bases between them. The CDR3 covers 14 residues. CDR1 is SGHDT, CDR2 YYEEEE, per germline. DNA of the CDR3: TGTGCCAGCAGCTTCGGAAGGGGGAGAGACACCATATATTTT. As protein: CASSFGRGRDTIYF. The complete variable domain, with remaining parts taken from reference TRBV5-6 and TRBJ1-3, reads DAGVTQSPTHLIKTRGQQVTLRCSPKSGHDTVSWYQQALGQGPQFIFQYYEEEERQRGNFPDRFSGHQFPNYSSELNVNALLLGDSALYLCASSFGRGRDTIYFGEGSWLTVV.

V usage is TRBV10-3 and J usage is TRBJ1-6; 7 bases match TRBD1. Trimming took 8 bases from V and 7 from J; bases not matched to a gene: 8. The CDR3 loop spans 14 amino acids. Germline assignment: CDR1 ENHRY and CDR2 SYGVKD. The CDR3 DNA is TGTGCCATCCGACCCCAGGGGGAGAATTCACCCCTCCACTTT. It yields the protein CAIRPQGENSPLHF.

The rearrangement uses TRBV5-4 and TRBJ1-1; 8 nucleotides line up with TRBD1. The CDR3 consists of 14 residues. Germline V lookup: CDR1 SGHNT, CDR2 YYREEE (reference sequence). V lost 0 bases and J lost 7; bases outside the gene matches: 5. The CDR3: CASSLGQGRVEAFF. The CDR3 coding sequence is TGTGCCAGCAGCTTGGGACAGGGGCGGGTTGAAGCTTTCTTT.

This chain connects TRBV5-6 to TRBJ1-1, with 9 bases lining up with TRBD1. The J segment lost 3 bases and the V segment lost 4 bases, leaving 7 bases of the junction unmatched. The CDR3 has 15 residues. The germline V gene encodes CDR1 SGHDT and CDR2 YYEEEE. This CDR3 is CASSLTGQGDTEAFF. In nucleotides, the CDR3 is TGTGCCAGCAGCCTCACGGGACAGGGCGACACTGAAGCTTTCTTT.

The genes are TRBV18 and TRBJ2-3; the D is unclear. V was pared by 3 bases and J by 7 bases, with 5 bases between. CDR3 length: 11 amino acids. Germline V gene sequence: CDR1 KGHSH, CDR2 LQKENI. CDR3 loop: CASSPGNTQYF. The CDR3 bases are TGTGCCAGCTCACCTGGAAATACGCAGTATTTT.

The CDR3 DNA sequence: TGTGCCAGCAGCTTGGACGAGGGGAGCTATGGCTACACCTTC. Translated, it gives CASSLDEGSYGYTF. The V and J genes are TRBV5-6 and TRBJ1-2, with D perhaps TRBD1 (5 bases). The CDR3 covers 14 residues. Trimming shortened V by 0 bases and J by 4 bases, and 10 bases separated the two germline ends. The germline gives CDR1 SGHDT, CDR2 YYEEEE.

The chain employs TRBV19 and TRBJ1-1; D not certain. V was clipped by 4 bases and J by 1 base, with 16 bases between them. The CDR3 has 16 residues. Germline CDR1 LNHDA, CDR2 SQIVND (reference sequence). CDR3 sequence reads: CASSKGRQIANTEAFF. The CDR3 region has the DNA TGTGCCAGTAGTAAGGGCAGGCAGATCGCGAACACTGAAGCTTTCTTT.

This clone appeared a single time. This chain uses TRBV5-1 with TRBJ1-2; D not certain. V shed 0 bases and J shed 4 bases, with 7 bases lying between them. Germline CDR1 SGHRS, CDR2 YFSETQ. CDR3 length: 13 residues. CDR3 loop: CASSLAQPYGYTF. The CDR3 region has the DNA TGCGCCAGCAGCTTGGCACAGCCCTATGGCTACACCTTC.

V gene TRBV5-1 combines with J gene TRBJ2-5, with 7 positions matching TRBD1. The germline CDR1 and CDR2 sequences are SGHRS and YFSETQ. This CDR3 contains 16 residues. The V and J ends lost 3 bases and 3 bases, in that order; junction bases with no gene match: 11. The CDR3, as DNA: TGCGCCAGCAGCTCAGTCTTCGGGACAGTTAAAGAGACCCAGTACTTC. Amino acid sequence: CASSSVFGTVKETQYF.

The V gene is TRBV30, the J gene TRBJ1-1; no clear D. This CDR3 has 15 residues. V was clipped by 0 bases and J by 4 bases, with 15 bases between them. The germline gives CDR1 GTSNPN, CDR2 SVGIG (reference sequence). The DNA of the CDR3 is TGTGCCTGGAGTGTATCCCTGAAAGATGGCACTGAAGCTTTCTTT. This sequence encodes CAWSVSLKDGTEAFF.

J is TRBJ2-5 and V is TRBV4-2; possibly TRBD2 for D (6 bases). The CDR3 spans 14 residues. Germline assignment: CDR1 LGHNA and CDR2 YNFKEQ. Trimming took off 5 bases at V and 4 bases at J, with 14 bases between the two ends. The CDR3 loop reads CASSTRTRGETQYF. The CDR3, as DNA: TGTGCCAGCAGCACCCGGACGCGGGGAGAGACCCAGTACTTC.

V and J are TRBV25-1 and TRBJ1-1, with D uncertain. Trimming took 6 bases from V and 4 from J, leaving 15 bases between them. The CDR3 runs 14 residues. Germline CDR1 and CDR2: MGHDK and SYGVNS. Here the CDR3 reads CASSTRMTTTEAFF. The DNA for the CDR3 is TGTGCCAGCAGCACGAGAATGACGACCACTGAAGCTTTCTTT.

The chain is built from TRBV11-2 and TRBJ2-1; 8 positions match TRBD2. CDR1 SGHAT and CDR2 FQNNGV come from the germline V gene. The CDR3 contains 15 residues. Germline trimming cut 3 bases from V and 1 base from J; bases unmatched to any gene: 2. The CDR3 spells CASSLTGGSYNEQFF. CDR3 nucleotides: TGTGCCAGCAGCTTGACGGGGGGGTCCTACAATGAGCAGTTCTTC.

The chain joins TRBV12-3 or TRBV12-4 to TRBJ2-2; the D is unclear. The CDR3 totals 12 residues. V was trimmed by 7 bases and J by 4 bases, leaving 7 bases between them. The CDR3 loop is CASKPATGELFF. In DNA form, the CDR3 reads TGTGCCAGCAAGCCAGCCACCGGGGAGCTGTTTTTT.

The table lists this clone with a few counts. CDR3 nucleotides: TGTGCCAGCAGCCAATTCCCCGTCTATGGCTACACCTTC. Encoded protein: CASSQFPVYGYTF. The rearrangement links TRBV14 to TRBJ1-2; no clear D gene. V dropped 2 bases and J dropped 4 bases, with 8 bases sitting between them. The germline V gene has CDR1 SGHDN and CDR2 FVKESK. The CDR3 sequence is 13 residues long.

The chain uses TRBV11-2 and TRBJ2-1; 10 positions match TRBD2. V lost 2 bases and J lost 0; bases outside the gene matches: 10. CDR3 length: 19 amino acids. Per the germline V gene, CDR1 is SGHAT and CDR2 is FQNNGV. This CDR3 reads CASSLRRLAGGYSYNEQFF. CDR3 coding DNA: TGTGCCAGCAGCTTAAGGCGATTAGCGGGGGGCTACTCCTACAATGAGCAGTTCTTC. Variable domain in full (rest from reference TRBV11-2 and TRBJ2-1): EAGVAQSPRYKIIEKRQSVAFWCNPISGHATLYWYQQILGQGPKLLIQFQNNGVVDDSQLPKDRFSAERLKGVDSTLKIQPAKLEDSAVYLCASSLRRLAGGYSYNEQFFGPGTRLTVL.

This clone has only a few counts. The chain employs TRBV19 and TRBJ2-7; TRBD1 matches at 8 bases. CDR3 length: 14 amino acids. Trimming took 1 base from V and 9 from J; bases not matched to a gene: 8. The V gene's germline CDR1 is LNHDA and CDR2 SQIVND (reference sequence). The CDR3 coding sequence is TGTGCCAGTAGTATAGTGGGACAGGTCGAGTTGCAGTACTTC. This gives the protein CASSIVGQVELQYF. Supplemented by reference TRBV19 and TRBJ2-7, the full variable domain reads DGGITQSPKYLFRKEGQNVTLSCEQNLNHDAMYWYRQDPGQGLRLIYYSQIVNDFQKGDIAEGYSVSREKKESFPLTVTSAQKNPTAFYLCASSIVGQVELQYFGPGTRLTVT.

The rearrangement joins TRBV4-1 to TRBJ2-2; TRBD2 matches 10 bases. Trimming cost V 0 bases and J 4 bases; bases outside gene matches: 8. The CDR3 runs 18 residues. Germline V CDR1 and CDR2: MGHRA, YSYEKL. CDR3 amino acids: CASSQEGAGGETTGELFF. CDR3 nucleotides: TGCGCCAGCAGCCAAGAAGGAGCGGGGGGGGAAACCACCGGGGAGCTGTTTTTT.

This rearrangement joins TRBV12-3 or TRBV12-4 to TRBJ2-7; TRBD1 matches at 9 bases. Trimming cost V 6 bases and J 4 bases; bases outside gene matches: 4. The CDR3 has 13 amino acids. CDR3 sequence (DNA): TGTGCCAGCAGGGGGACAGGGAAGTACGAGCAGTACTTC. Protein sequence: CASRGTGKYEQYF.

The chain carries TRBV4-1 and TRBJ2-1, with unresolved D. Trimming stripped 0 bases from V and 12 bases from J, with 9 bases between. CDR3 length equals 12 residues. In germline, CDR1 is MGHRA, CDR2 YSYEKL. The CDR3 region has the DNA TGCGCCAGCAGCCAAGACAGGCAGCGGCAGTTCTTC. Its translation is CASSQDRQRQFF.

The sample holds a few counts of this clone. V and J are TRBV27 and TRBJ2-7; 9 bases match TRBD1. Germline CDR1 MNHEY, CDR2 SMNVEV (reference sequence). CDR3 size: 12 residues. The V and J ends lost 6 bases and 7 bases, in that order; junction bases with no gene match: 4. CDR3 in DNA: TGTGCCAGCAGCGGACAGGGGAGGGAGCAGTACTTC. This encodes CASSGQGREQYF.

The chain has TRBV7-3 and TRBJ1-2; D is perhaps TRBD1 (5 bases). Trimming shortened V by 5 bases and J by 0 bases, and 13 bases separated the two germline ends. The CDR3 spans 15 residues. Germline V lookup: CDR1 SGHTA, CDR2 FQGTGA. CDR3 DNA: TGTGCCAGCAGCCCCCGGGGGGGATCTAACTATGGCTACACCTTC. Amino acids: CASSPRGGSNYGYTF.

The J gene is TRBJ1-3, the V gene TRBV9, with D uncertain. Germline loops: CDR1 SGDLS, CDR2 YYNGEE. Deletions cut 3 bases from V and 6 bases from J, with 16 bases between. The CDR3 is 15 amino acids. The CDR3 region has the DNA TGTGCCAGCAGCGAACGAGGTAGTGGTGAAAACACCATATATTTT. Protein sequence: CASSERGSGENTIYF.

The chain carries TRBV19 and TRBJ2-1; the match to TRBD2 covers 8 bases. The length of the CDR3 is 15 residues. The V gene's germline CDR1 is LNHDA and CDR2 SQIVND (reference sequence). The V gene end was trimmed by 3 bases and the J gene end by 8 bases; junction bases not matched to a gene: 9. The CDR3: CASSIVSGGPYEQFF. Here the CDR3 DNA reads TGTGCCAGTAGTATTGTTTCGGGGGGGCCCTATGAGCAGTTCTTC.

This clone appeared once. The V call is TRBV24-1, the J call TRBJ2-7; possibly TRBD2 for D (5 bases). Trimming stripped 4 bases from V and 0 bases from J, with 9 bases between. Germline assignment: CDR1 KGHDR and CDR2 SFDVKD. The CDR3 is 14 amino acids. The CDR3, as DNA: TGTGCCACCAGTGAGGACTTTAGCTCCTACGAGCAGTACTTC. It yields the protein CATSEDFSSYEQYF.

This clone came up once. Written as DNA, the CDR3 is TGTGCCAGCAGTGATGACAGGGGAAGCACAGATACGCAGTATTTT. It codes for CASSDDRGSTDTQYF. The chain uses TRBV2 and TRBJ2-3; TRBD1 agrees at 8 bases. The V segment lost 3 bases and the J segment 0 bases; nucleotides outside the gene matches: 2. The germline CDR1 and CDR2 sequences are SNHLY and FYNNEI. The CDR3 is 15 amino acids.

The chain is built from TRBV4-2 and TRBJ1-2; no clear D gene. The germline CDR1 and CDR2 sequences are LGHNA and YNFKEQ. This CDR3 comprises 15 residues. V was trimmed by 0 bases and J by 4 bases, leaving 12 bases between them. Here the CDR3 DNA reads TGTGCCAGCAGCCAAGATTCGAACAGTGGCTATGGCTACACCTTC. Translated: CASSQDSNSGYGYTF.